This T cell receptor (delta chain) was sequenced for a study of γδ T cells in repeated Plasmodium falciparum infection. Across the whole study: Four controlled malaria infections with P. falciparum NF54 spanned about 23 months. Timepoints: baseline, immediately before selected infections, and 21 days after every infection. Study outcomes and limitations: Donors in Mali lived in a small rural village, largely one ethnic group. Over time and infection, Vgamma9/Vdelta2+ repertoires remained highly stable and polyclonal.

This CDR3 comprises 19 residues. CDR1 and CDR2 from the germline V gene are GEAIGNYY and EKD. Flow sorting of PBMC yielded separate Vgamma9/Vdelta2+ and Vdelta2-negative gammadelta T cell populations for bulk repertoire analysis. As concerns this clone: Its antigen remains unidentified. TCRdb shows a much larger clone's protein in place of this DNA's translation, and the two differ at residue 17, likely through a read error; the protein shown is translated from the DNA.

TCRdb processed the multiplex PCR reads again with the CATT caller. The sample consists of around 82,000 delta-chain clones, 1.4% to 1.5% of them appearing once. Sequenced: gamma-delta T cells from blood. This receptor was obtained from a pool of human donors (malaria-infected and uninfected, not separated). The V gene call reads TRDV2; no J gene was called; the D call of TRDD3 is as the table states it, not checked on the DNA. CDR3 DNA sequence: TGTGCCTGTGACGCGCTCCCAACTGGGGGATACTCCTACACCGATAAACCCATCTTT. It yields the protein CACDALPTGGYSYTDKPIF.